What follows describes a single T cell receptor (beta chain). The protocol was immunoSEQ multiplex PCR, while the TCRdb copy is restricted to in-frame clones and leaves out a portion. The repertoire holds approximately 2.5 million clones, around 90% seen once, with over 0.12% in the top ten. The data belong to a study of shared clonotypes between healthy human individuals. The ends lost 4 bases at V and 7 bases at J; junction bases unmatched: 9. This CDR3 has 17 residues. The V gene's germline CDR1 is SGHRS and CDR2 YFSETQ. The sequence derives from a man aged 18 to 30 in good health. Sequenced material: naive CD4+ T cells sorted from blood. The subset was: CD45RA+ positively selected. The rearrangement links TRBV5-1 to TRBJ2-2, with 14 nucleotides matching TRBD2. CDR3 residues: CASSPGLAGVGGGELFF. CDR3 in DNA: TGCGCCAGCAGCCCGGGACTAGCGGGAGTTGGAGGCGGGGAGCTGTTTTTT.